A single sample gave rise to the 30 T cell receptor beta chains below, sequenced in a study of T cells in Graves' hyperthyroidism and ophthalmopathy. Amplification of TCR beta CDR3 regions used RNA as the template. The HTBI primer set was used in a first-round RT-PCR of the TCR CDR3. Each CDR3 protein is one row after TCRdb ran MiXCR on the multiplex PCR reads. The data hold about 350,000 distinct CDR3 sequences, with about 19% observed a single time. Sequences were obtained from blood. The receptors shown here come from a woman aged 18-35 years with Graves' hyperthyroidism.

This clonotype has a count of ten or more. This chain connects TRBV6-1 to TRBJ2-7; TRBD1 agrees at 11 bases. Looked up from germline, CDR1 is MNHNS and CDR2 is SASEGT. The CDR3 is made up of 14 amino acids. Trimming took 6 bases from V and 1 from J; bases not matched to a gene: 2. The CDR3 DNA reads as TGTGCCAGCAGCCGGGACAGGGGGTCCTACGAGCAGTACTTC. Its protein is CASSRDRGSYEQYF.

The V call is TRBV4-1, the J call TRBJ2-2; 9 bases are shared with TRBD1. CDR1 is MGHRA, CDR2 YSYEKL, per germline. V shed 4 bases and J 4 bases; nucleotides not matched to a gene: 10. The CDR3 runs 17 residues. Here the CDR3 reads CASSLQTGGASTGELFF. CDR3 DNA: TGCGCCAGCAGCCTTCAAACAGGGGGCGCTAGCACCGGGGAGCTGTTTTTT.

The chain carries TRBV12-3 or TRBV12-4 and TRBJ1-2; 7 bases align to TRBD1. Trimming cost V 5 bases and J 2 bases; bases outside gene matches: 5. This CDR3 is 14 amino acids long. The CDR3: CASSLMGQNYGYTF. The CDR3, as DNA: TGTGCCAGCAGTCTAATGGGACAGAACTATGGCTACACCTTC.

This clonotype was observed once. The chain uses TRBV6-1 and TRBJ2-5; D is ambiguous. Germline V lookup: CDR1 MNHNS, CDR2 SASEGT. Trimming took off 6 bases at V and 5 bases at J, with 16 bases between the two ends. This CDR3 has 14 amino acids. Here the CDR3 reads CASRKHSSEETQYF. Here the CDR3 DNA reads TGTGCCAGCAGAAAACACTCATCGGAGGAGACCCAGTACTTC.

This chain links TRBV4-1 with TRBJ1-1; tentatively, D is TRBD1 (5 bases). The CDR3 spans 15 residues. Germline V gives CDR1 MGHRA, CDR2 YSYEKL. Trimming cost V 2 bases and J 2 bases, with 12 bases left between them. CDR3 coding DNA: TGCGCCAGCAGCCAATGGAGGGACTTAAACACTGAAGCTTTCTTT. Protein sequence: CASSQWRDLNTEAFF.

There are many counts of this clonotype. The chain couples TRBV7-9 to TRBJ1-1; D may be TRBD1 (6 bases). V lost 5 bases and J 1 base, leaving 14 bases between the germline ends. The CDR3 consists of 15 residues. Germline loops: CDR1 SEHNR, CDR2 FQNEAQ (reference sequence). Here the CDR3 DNA reads TGTGCCAGCAGCCCACGGGGGGGCCAGAACACTGAAGCTTTCTTT. Translated: CASSPRGGQNTEAFF.

Many counts were recorded for this clonotype. CDR3 sequence: CASSLGTGLYEQYF. CDR3 bases: TGTGCCAGCAGTTTAGGGACAGGGCTTTACGAGCAGTACTTC. The chain uses TRBV12-3 or TRBV12-4 and TRBJ2-7, with 8 bases fitting TRBD1. Germline trimming cut 1 base from V and 4 bases from J; bases unmatched to any gene: 3. CDR3 size: 14 residues.

This clonotype was seen at least ten times. The chain combines TRBV12-3 or TRBV12-4 with TRBJ2-5; possibly TRBD2 for D (6 bases). Trimming removed 7 bases from V and 5 bases from J, with 14 bases in between. The CDR3 loop spans 13 amino acids. The CDR3 is CASTRKGRETQYF. The CDR3 bases are TGTGCCAGCACCCGGAAGGGGAGGGAGACCCAGTACTTC.

Ten or more counts support this clonotype. The chain uses TRBV30 and TRBJ2-2; 13 bases map to TRBD2. In germline, CDR1 is GTSNPN, CDR2 SVGIG (reference sequence). The CDR3 loop spans 17 amino acids. Germline trimming cut 0 bases from V and 7 bases from J; bases unmatched to any gene: 8. The CDR3 DNA is TGTGCCTGGAGTGTGGGTTGGACTAGCGGGGGCTACGGGGAGCTGTTTTTT. Residues: CAWSVGWTSGGYGELFF.

This clonotype appeared many times. V and J are TRBV10-3 and TRBJ1-3; D not resolved. The length of the CDR3 is 14 residues. Trimming left V 4 bases short and J 2 bases short, with 9 bases between. The V gene's germline CDR1 is ENHRY and CDR2 SYGVKD. The CDR3 is CAISAPDAGNTIYF. The CDR3 DNA follows: TGTGCCATCAGTGCCCCAGACGCTGGAAACACCATATATTTT.

By its share, this clonotype is medium-sized (0.01 to 0.1%). V and J are TRBV24-1 and TRBJ2-5; D gene unclear. CDR3 length: 11 amino acids. Germline CDR1 reads KGHDR; CDR2 reads SFDVKD. The V gene lost 5 bases and the J gene lost 4 bases, with 4 bases spanning the gap. Written as DNA, the CDR3 is TGTGCCACCAGTGTGGGAGAGACCCAGTACTTC. Its translation is CATSVGETQYF.

This clonotype was seen at least ten times. The chain combines TRBV5-1 with TRBJ2-5; 13 positions agree with TRBD2. CDR1 SGHRS and CDR2 YFSETQ come from the germline V gene. V was clipped by 4 bases and J by 5 bases; unmatched bases: 5. The CDR3 runs 15 residues. Written as DNA, the CDR3 is TGCGCCAGCAGCGCCGGGACTAGCGGGGCGGAGACCCAGTACTTC. This codes for CASSAGTSGAETQYF.

This chain links TRBV18 with TRBJ1-2; 8 nucleotides align to TRBD1. V shed 1 base and J 4 bases; nucleotides not matched to a gene: 2. Germline values: CDR1 KGHSH, CDR2 LQKENI. The CDR3 covers 14 residues. The CDR3 DNA reads as TGTGCCAGCTCACCACAGGGACAGGCCTATGGCTACACCTTC. Translating gives CASSPQGQAYGYTF.

This clonotype was seen many times. The chain is built from TRBV30 and TRBJ2-2; D call uncertain. The CDR3 consists of 12 residues. Germline lookup yields CDR1 GTSNPN and CDR2 SVGIG (reference sequence). Trimming shortened V by 8 bases and J by 6 bases, and 13 bases separated the two germline ends. The CDR3 DNA sequence: TGTGCCAGCACCACCCCCTCCGGGGAGCTGTTTTTT. Protein: CASTTPSGELFF.

The genes are TRBV11-2 and TRBJ2-3; D is possibly TRBD1 (5 bases). CDR3 length: 15 residues. Germline lookup yields CDR1 SGHAT and CDR2 FQNNGV. V was pared by 6 bases and J by 2 bases, with 15 bases between. CDR3 in amino acids: CASRDKLTLTDTQYF. CDR3 bases: TGTGCCAGCAGGGACAAATTAACACTCACAGATACGCAGTATTTT.

At least ten counts were recorded for this clonotype. The chain employs TRBV29-1 and TRBJ1-5; 7 bases line up with TRBD1. From germline, CDR1 is SQVTM and CDR2 ANQGSEA. The junction had 5 bases not matched to a gene; V was cut back by 7 bases and J by 2 bases. The CDR3 is made up of 13 amino acids. CDR3 DNA sequence: TGCAGCGCATCAGGACAGGGCAATCAGCCCCAGCATTTT. Translation gives CSASGQGNQPQHF.

This clonotype was observed many times. Here the CDR3 reads CSAERQAGANIQYF. For the CDR3, the DNA is TGCAGTGCGGAGAGGCAGGCTGGGGCAAACATTCAGTACTTC. The chain combines TRBV20-1 with TRBJ2-4, with a weak D call TRBD1 (5 bases). With 6 bases removed from V and 6 bases from J, the gap between germline ends came to 18 bases. Per germline, CDR1 DFQATT and CDR2 SNEGSKA (reference sequence). This CDR3 has 14 amino acids.

The chain employs TRBV4-1 and TRBJ2-2; 7 bases are shared with TRBD1. The germline CDR1 and CDR2 sequences are MGHRA and YSYEKL. The CDR3 has 17 amino acids. V shed 4 bases and J 0 bases; nucleotides not matched to a gene: 8. The CDR3 nucleotides read TGCGCCAGCAGCCGACGGGACAGTCAGACGAACACCGGGGAGCTGTTTTTT. Its translation: CASSRRDSQTNTGELFF.

With respect to this clonotype: A read error is likely, as this CDR3 ends without the conserved phenylalanine or tryptophan. V usage is TRBV12-3 or TRBV12-4 and J usage is TRBJ1-2; tentative D call: TRBD1 (5 bases). The germline V and J ends were trimmed by 4 bases and 5 bases, with 14 bases remaining between them. The CDR3 consists of 14 residues. CDR3 amino acids: CASSSRGIAYGYTV. The CDR3 DNA reads as TGTGCCAGCAGTTCCCGGGGGATCGCGTATGGCTACACCGTC.

This sequence joins TRBV12-3 or TRBV12-4 and TRBJ1-2, with 8 bases that match TRBD1. V dropped 5 bases and J dropped 2; count of bases not matched to a gene: 4. The CDR3 runs 14 residues. CDR3 in DNA: TGTGCCAGCAGTGGACAGGGTTGGAACTATGGCTACACCTTC. This gives the protein CASSGQGWNYGYTF.

This clonotype was observed a few times. The rearrangement joins TRBV24-1 to TRBJ1-2; TRBD1 aligns across 7 bases. V was pared by 6 bases and J by 0 bases, with 9 bases of the junction left unmatched. This CDR3 has 16 residues. Germline V gene data show CDR1 as KGHDR and CDR2 as SFDVKD. The CDR3: CATSPGQLSSNYGYTF. Here the CDR3 DNA reads TGTGCCACCAGTCCGGGACAGCTGTCATCTAACTATGGCTACACCTTC.

Of note for this clonotype: A much larger clone lies one base from this, so it may be a read error. The rearrangement uses TRBV12-3 or TRBV12-4 and TRBJ1-5, with 8 bases that match TRBD1. The CDR3 spans 15 residues. CDR3 sequence reads: CASSFAGGFSQPQQF. The CDR3 DNA is TGTGCCAGCAGTTTCGCAGGGGGCTTCAGTCAGCCCCAGCAGTTT.

At least ten counts were recorded for this clonotype. The rearrangement uses TRBV27 and TRBJ2-5, with 11 bases aligning to TRBD1. Germline lookup yields CDR1 MNHEY and CDR2 SMNVEV (reference sequence). J lost 9 bases, V lost 3 bases, and 6 bases had no gene match. This CDR3 is 14 amino acids long. The CDR3 loop is CASSLPGQGGPQYF. Here the CDR3 DNA reads TGTGCCAGCAGTTTGCCGGGACAGGGGGGGCCCCAGTACTTC.

This clonotype was picked up many times. CDR3 sequence (DNA): TGTGCCAGCAGTTTTCAAAGTGAAGCTTTCTTT. Its protein is CASSFQSEAFF. This chain links TRBV28 with TRBJ1-1; D is undetermined. V lost 3 bases and J lost 7, with 6 bases in between. This CDR3 comprises 11 residues. Germline CDR1 and CDR2: MDHEN and SYDVKM.

Ten or more counts support this clonotype. The genes are TRBV19 and TRBJ1-5, with D perhaps matching TRBD1 (6 bases). This CDR3 is built from 15 residues. With 6 bases removed from V and 2 bases from J, the gap between germline ends came to 14 bases. Germline CDR1 and CDR2: LNHDA and SQIVND (reference sequence). CDR3 coding DNA: TGTGCCAGTAGGGAGGACAGATCTGGCAATCAGCCCCAGCATTTT. This sequence encodes CASREDRSGNQPQHF.

Ten or more counts support this clonotype. This chain joins TRBV20-1 and TRBJ1-3; no firm D call. The CDR3 covers 13 residues. Trimming pared 2 bases from V and 3 bases from J, leaving 8 bases between. From germline, CDR1 is DFQATT and CDR2 SNEGSKA (reference sequence). The CDR3 DNA reads as TGCAGTGCTAGAAGGGATGGTGGAAACACCATATATTTT. Translated, it gives CSARRDGGNTIYF.

This clonotype appeared many times. This chain connects TRBV2 to TRBJ1-2, with D hard to call. The CDR3 covers 15 residues. CDR1 and CDR2 from the germline V gene are SNHLY and FYNNEI. V was cut by 2 bases and J by 3 bases, with 13 bases left in between. The CDR3 sequence: CASSERARSDYGYTF. The CDR3 coding sequence is TGTGCCAGCAGTGAAAGGGCTAGGAGTGACTATGGCTACACCTTC. Using reference TRBV2 and TRBJ1-2 for the parts outside the CDR3, the full variable domain is EPEVTQTPSHQVTQMGQEVILRCVPISNHLYFYWYRQILGQKVEFLVSFYNNEISEKSEIFDDQFSVERPDGSNFTLKIRSTKLEDSAMYFCASSERARSDYGYTFGSGTRLTVV.

In this sample, this clonotype turned up many times. Germline is not matched at one junction end, which may reflect a read error. The chain links TRBV12-3 or TRBV12-4 to TRBJ2-5, with unresolved D. The CDR3 loop spans 12 amino acids. The CDR3 region is CVSSLGRATQYF. Written as DNA, the CDR3 is TGTGTCAGCAGTTTAGGCCGGGCAACCCAGTACTTC.

The chain has TRBV6-1 and TRBJ1-1, with 8 bases lining up with TRBD1. Germline CDR1 is MNHNS and CDR2 is SASEGT. V was clipped by 6 bases and J by 4 bases; unmatched bases: 7. CDR3 length: 14 amino acids. The CDR3 DNA reads TGTGCCAGCAGCCTCAGGGGGCGCGGCACTGAAGCTTTCTTT. Translating gives CASSLRGRGTEAFF.

CDR3 amino acids: CSVGLAGIETQYF. In DNA form, the CDR3 reads TGCAGCGTTGGACTAGCGGGAATTGAGACCCAGTACTTC. The chain combines TRBV29-1 with TRBJ2-5, with TRBD2 identical over 11 bases. The J segment lost 5 bases and the V segment lost 4 bases, leaving 3 bases of the junction unmatched. The CDR3 is made up of 13 amino acids. CDR1 SQVTM and CDR2 ANQGSEA come from the germline V gene.